A single sample is the source of the 6 T cell receptor beta chains below, sequenced in a study of control samples from healthy donors and cancer patients. Method: immunoSEQ multiplex PCR; TCRdb's copy keeps in-frame clones and lacks some. The table lists tens of thousands of clones, roughly 93% of them singletons. The sequenced material came from PBMCs. The origin of the receptors is a woman between 45 and 60 years old with head and neck cancer.

The chain couples TRBV7-9 to TRBJ1-2, with D unclear. Germline values: CDR1 SEHNR, CDR2 FQNEAQ (reference sequence). The length of the CDR3 is 12 residues. V gave up 0 bases and J gave up 4 bases, with 3 bases separating them. CDR3 loop: CASSLAGYGYTF. CDR3 nucleotides: TGTGCCAGCAGCTTAGCCGGCTATGGCTACACCTTC.

This clone has just one count. This chain connects TRBV28 to TRBJ1-5, with D maybe TRBD1 (5 bases). The V end was cut by 2 bases, the J end by 7 bases, with 15 bases between. This CDR3 contains 15 residues. From germline, CDR1 is MDHEN and CDR2 SYDVKM. Written as DNA, the CDR3 is TGTGCCAGCAGTTTAAAGGGGTGGGCTGGGCAGCCCCAGCATTTT. Translated: CASSLKGWAGQPQHF.

The chain employs TRBV5-1 and TRBJ1-1; D call uncertain. The CDR3 runs to 14 residues. The germline CDR1 and CDR2 sequences are SGHRS and YFSETQ. V lost 1 base, J lost 0 bases, and 7 bases lay in between. The CDR3 protein is CASSLKGLNTEAFF. CDR3 DNA sequence: TGCGCCAGCAGCTTGAAGGGTTTGAACACTGAAGCTTTCTTT.

The rearrangement links TRBV9 to TRBJ1-6; 7 bases agree with TRBD1. CDR1 and CDR2 from the germline V gene are SGDLS and YYNGEE. J gave up 8 bases and V 0 bases, and 8 bases lay outside the gene matches. The CDR3 covers 16 residues. As DNA, the CDR3 is TGTGCCAGCAGCGTAGAGGGAGGGGGCGCACATTCACCCCTCCACTTT. Translating it yields CASSVEGGGAHSPLHF.

This clone was detected only once. The chain recombines TRBV30 with TRBJ1-5; TRBD1 is a possible D gene (5 bases). Trimming took 0 bases from V and 2 from J, leaving 8 bases between them. Germline values: CDR1 GTSNPN, CDR2 SVGIG (reference sequence). The CDR3 length is 14 residues. For the CDR3, the DNA is TGTGCCTGGAGTGTTCGAGGGGGCAATCAGCCCCAGCATTTT. This sequence encodes CAWSVRGGNQPQHF.

CDR3 amino acids: CATSEGGQGNTEAFF. CDR3 nucleotides: TGTGCCACCAGCGAGGGGGGACAGGGAAACACTGAAGCTTTCTTT. J is TRBJ1-1 and V is TRBV15, with 9 bases fitting TRBD1. This CDR3 comprises 15 residues. The junction had 6 bases not matched to a gene; V was cut back by 5 bases and J by 2 bases. CDR1 LNHNV and CDR2 YYDKDF come from the germline V gene (reference sequence).